Following are 25 T cell receptor beta chains from one sample sequenced in a study of shared clonotypes between healthy human individuals. CD45RO-negative CD8 cells positively selected for CCR7 made up the naive population, which excluded terminally differentiated effector memory CD45RA+ cells. Data came from immunoSEQ multiplex PCR; TCRdb stores just in-frame clones and leaves some out. The repertoire includes approximately 1.9 million clones, just under 95% of them detected once, and over 1.5% sits in the top ten. The sequencing sample was made of naive CD8+ T cells from PBMCs. Source of these receptors: a young man in good health. Some clones in this sample may be carry-over from other donors' samples.

This chain uses TRBV15 with TRBJ1-3; 7 nucleotides align to TRBD1. V lost 7 bases to trimming and J lost 5 bases; unmatched junction nucleotides: 5. CDR1 is LNHNV and CDR2 is YYDKDF in the germline V gene (reference sequence). This CDR3 comprises 13 residues. CDR3 in amino acids: CATIGTERNTIYF. Here the CDR3 DNA reads TGTGCCACCATAGGGACAGAGAGAAACACCATATATTTT.

The V gene is TRBV7-9, the J gene TRBJ1-1, with 12 bases identical to TRBD1. This CDR3 spans 16 amino acids. CDR1 is SEHNR and CDR2 is FQNEAQ in the germline V gene (reference sequence). The ends lost 5 bases at V and 3 bases at J; junction bases unmatched: 7. CDR3 nucleotides: TGTGCCAGCAGCGCAGGGACAGGGGGCGTGGACACTGAAGCTTTCTTT. Translation gives CASSAGTGGVDTEAFF. Together with reference TRBV7-9 and TRBJ1-1, the CDR3 gives the full variable domain: DTGVSQNPRHKITKRGQNVTFRCDPISEHNRLYWYRQTLGQGPEFLTYFQNEAQLEKSRLLSDRFSAERPKGSFSTLEIQRTEQGDSAMYLCASSAGTGGVDTEAFFGQGTRLTVV.

J is TRBJ2-7 and V is TRBV27; D might be TRBD2 (5 bases). The CDR3 has 13 residues. The germline CDR1 and CDR2 sequences are MNHEY and SMNVEV (reference sequence). V gave up 5 bases and J gave up 5 bases, with 13 bases separating them. The CDR3 reads CASSTSGSHEQYF. The CDR3 nucleotides are TGTGCCAGCAGTACCTCGGGATCCCACGAGCAGTACTTC.

The chain joins TRBV10-2 to TRBJ2-1; TRBD2 matches at 7 bases. CDR1 and CDR2 from the germline V gene are WSHSY and SAAADI. This CDR3 is 17 amino acids long. V was pared by 2 bases and J by 9 bases, with 16 bases of the junction left unmatched. CDR3 sequence (DNA): TGCGCCAGCAGTGAGGGCCCGACTTTCTTAAGCGGGACTGAGCAGTTCTTC. Amino acid sequence: CASSEGPTFLSGTEQFF.

V and J are TRBV10-3 and TRBJ2-3, with D unclear. The CDR3 has 18 amino acids. V was cut by 0 bases and J by 4 bases, with 20 bases left in between. CDR1 and CDR2 (germline): ENHRY, SYGVKD. The CDR3 DNA is TGTGCCATCAGTGAGTCGGCGGCTCAACGTTTGAGGTCAGATACGCAGTATTTT. Translating gives CAISESAAQRLRSDTQYF.

This chain connects TRBV27 to TRBJ2-7; D is undetermined. V lost 6 bases, J lost 0 bases, and 15 bases lay in between. Looked up from germline, CDR1 is MNHEY and CDR2 is SMNVEV (reference sequence). The CDR3 is 15 amino acids. The CDR3 DNA follows: TGTGCCAGCAGCGCGAGGAACAGACTCTCCTACGAGCAGTACTTC. Its translation is CASSARNRLSYEQYF.

The chain employs TRBV28 and TRBJ2-1; the match to TRBD1 covers 10 bases. The CDR3 sequence is 15 residues long. The junction had 7 bases not matched to a gene; V was cut back by 5 bases and J by 6 bases. Germline V gene lookup returns CDR1 MDHEN and CDR2 SYDVKM. The CDR3 spells CASSNRDRGGNEQFF. Here the CDR3 DNA reads TGTGCCAGCAGTAATCGGGACAGGGGTGGCAATGAGCAGTTCTTC.

The rearrangement uses TRBV11-2 and TRBJ2-2; D ambiguous. This CDR3 spans 13 amino acids. The V gene lost 3 bases and the J gene lost 6 bases, with 8 bases spanning the gap. From germline, CDR1 is SGHAT and CDR2 FQNNGV. CDR3 loop: CASSLELAGELFF. The CDR3 DNA reads as TGTGCCAGCAGCTTGGAGCTCGCCGGGGAGCTGTTTTTT.

The chain combines TRBV27 with TRBJ1-5; 7 bases line up with TRBD1. V lost 3 bases, J lost 3 bases, and 2 bases stayed unmatched. This CDR3 spans 14 amino acids. Germline CDR1 is MNHEY and CDR2 is SMNVEV (reference sequence). The CDR3 region is CASSFGQANQPQHF. The CDR3 DNA follows: TGTGCCAGCAGTTTCGGACAGGCCAATCAGCCCCAGCATTTT.

As regards this clone: Within the sample, other DNA sequences also encode this same CDR3. The chain combines TRBV27 with TRBJ1-5; D unclear. The length of the CDR3 is 14 residues. V dropped 1 base and J dropped 2 bases, with 6 bases sitting between them. CDR1 is MNHEY, CDR2 SMNVEV, per germline (reference sequence). DNA of the CDR3: TGTGCCAGCAGTTTATGGGGTGGCAATCAGCCCCAGCATTTT. This sequence encodes CASSLWGGNQPQHF.

The CDR3 bases are TGTGCCAGCAGCTACCTAGCGGGAGACCGCAATGAGCAGTTCTTC. Translation gives CASSYLAGDRNEQFF. The chain uses TRBV6-5 and TRBJ2-1; 10 bases are shared with TRBD2. The V segment lost 6 bases and the J segment 6 bases; nucleotides outside the gene matches: 8. The CDR3 totals 15 residues. Germline-derived CDR1 and CDR2 are MNHEY and SVGAGI.

The chain uses TRBV19 and TRBJ2-5, with D possibly being TRBD2 (6 bases). The CDR3 totals 15 residues. The V gene's germline CDR1 is LNHDA and CDR2 SQIVND (reference sequence). Trimming left V 5 bases short and J 2 bases short, with 15 bases between. CDR3 in amino acids: CASSQNSGRQETQYF. CDR3 DNA sequence: TGTGCCAGTAGTCAGAATAGCGGAAGACAAGAGACCCAGTACTTC.

This rearrangement joins TRBV14 to TRBJ2-4, with 13 positions matching TRBD2. Losses at the gene ends were 6 bases for V and 7 bases for J; bases not matched to a gene: 6. CDR1 is SGHDN and CDR2 is FVKESK in the germline V gene. The CDR3 runs to 15 residues. CDR3 DNA sequence: TGTGCCAGCAGTAAGGGACTAGCGGGAAATAACATTCAGTACTTC. Its protein is CASSKGLAGNNIQYF.

This clone was found once. This chain joins TRBV7-9 and TRBJ2-1; 7 nucleotides agree with TRBD1. This CDR3 spans 16 amino acids. V was clipped by 4 bases and J by 1 base; unmatched bases: 7. Germline-derived CDR1 and CDR2 are SEHNR and FQNEAQ (reference sequence). CDR3 nucleotides: TGTGCCAGCAGCTCAAATAACAGGGGATCCTACAATGAGCAGTTCTTC. Its protein is CASSSNNRGSYNEQFF.

The rearrangement uses TRBV29-1 and TRBJ1-2, with TRBD1 as a possible D gene (6 bases). V lost 0 bases to trimming and J lost 4 bases, with 15 bases between them. Looked up from germline, CDR1 is SQVTM and CDR2 is ANQGSEA. The CDR3 has 15 amino acids. DNA of the CDR3: TGCAGCGTTGAAGACCTGATCGGACAGACCTATGGCTACACCTTC. Translated: CSVEDLIGQTYGYTF.

This chain links TRBV7-3 with TRBJ2-1; possibly TRBD1 for D (6 bases). The germline V gene has CDR1 SGHTA and CDR2 FQGTGA. The CDR3 is made up of 13 amino acids. V shed 4 bases and J shed 9 bases, with 13 bases lying between them. The CDR3, as DNA: TGTGCCAGCAGCTCGTACAGCAGGGGTGAGCAGTTCTTC. It encodes CASSSYSRGEQFF.

This chain connects TRBV4-1 to TRBJ2-7, with D perhaps TRBD1 (6 bases). CDR3 length equals 15 residues. Germline values: CDR1 MGHRA, CDR2 YSYEKL. Trimming left V 4 bases short and J 6 bases short, with 19 bases between. The CDR3 sequence is CASSPAHRVLGEQYF. CDR3 DNA: TGCGCCAGCAGCCCCGCTCACAGGGTCTTGGGCGAGCAGTACTTC.

V is TRBV15 and J is TRBJ2-3; TRBD2 matches 7 bases. Germline-derived CDR1 and CDR2 are LNHNV and YYDKDF (reference sequence). CDR3 length: 15 residues. V shed 5 bases and J 10 bases; nucleotides not matched to a gene: 15. DNA of the CDR3: TGTGCCACCAGCCTAAGGACTAGGCCCAGGAGCGCGCAGTATTTT. This sequence encodes CATSLRTRPRSAQYF.

The chain combines TRBV10-3 with TRBJ2-7; 10 bases line up with TRBD1. Germline CDR1 reads ENHRY; CDR2 reads SYGVKD. There are 17 residues in the CDR3. Trimming cost V 4 bases and J 2 bases; bases outside gene matches: 11. The CDR3 protein is CAISARIPGQGTYEQYF. DNA for the CDR3: TGTGCCATCAGTGCTAGAATTCCGGGACAGGGGACCTACGAGCAGTACTTC.

This sequence joins TRBV11-2 and TRBJ2-1; 8 bases are a match to TRBD1. Germline V lookup: CDR1 SGHAT, CDR2 FQNNGV. J lost 0 bases, V lost 0 bases, and 7 bases had no gene match. The CDR3 length is 18 residues. CDR3 in amino acids: CASSLDLRTGRSYNEQFF. Here the CDR3 DNA reads TGTGCCAGCAGCTTAGATCTTCGGACAGGGCGCTCCTACAATGAGCAGTTCTTC.

The chain couples TRBV27 to TRBJ2-7; D perhaps matches TRBD2 (5 bases). V lost 2 bases and J 3 bases, leaving 14 bases between the germline ends. In germline, CDR1 is MNHEY, CDR2 SMNVEV (reference sequence). There are 15 residues in the CDR3. CDR3 nucleotides: TGTGCCAGCAGTTTAGTCGCAGGACTTATCTACGAGCAGTACTTC. Translated: CASSLVAGLIYEQYF.

The chain recombines TRBV27 with TRBJ2-1, with 10 nucleotides matching TRBD1. The germline CDR1 and CDR2 sequences are MNHEY and SMNVEV (reference sequence). The ends lost 2 bases at V and 7 bases at J; junction bases unmatched: 8. The CDR3 is made up of 16 amino acids. The CDR3 region is CASSLLHGQGGNEQFF. The CDR3 DNA reads TGTGCCAGCAGTTTACTCCACGGACAGGGGGGGAATGAGCAGTTCTTC.

The CDR3 loop reads CASSFFTGVGYEQYF. CDR3 sequence (DNA): TGTGCCAGCAGCTTCTTTACAGGGGTAGGATACGAGCAGTACTTC. The V and J genes are TRBV5-5 and TRBJ2-7, with TRBD1 matching 7 bases. This CDR3 is 15 amino acids long. The V and J ends lost 2 bases and 4 bases, in that order; junction bases with no gene match: 9. Germline V lookup: CDR1 SGHKS, CDR2 YYEKEE (reference sequence).

The rearrangement links TRBV7-3 to TRBJ2-1; 14 nucleotides line up with TRBD2. The V gene end was trimmed by 5 bases and the J gene end by 5 bases; junction bases not matched to a gene: 11. The length of the CDR3 is 18 residues. Germline V CDR1 and CDR2: SGHTA, FQGTGA. CDR3 DNA: TGTGCCAGCAGCACGCTCCCCGGACTAGCGGGGGGACACAATGAGCAGTTCTTC. This translates into CASSTLPGLAGGHNEQFF.

V gene TRBV27 combines with J gene TRBJ2-3; 7 nucleotides match TRBD1. Germline CDR1 reads MNHEY; CDR2 reads SMNVEV (reference sequence). The CDR3 length is 14 residues. V gave up 6 bases and J gave up 2 bases; unmatched junction bases: 5. The CDR3 DNA reads as TGTGCCAGCAGCCGACAGGGTCCCACAGATACGCAGTATTTT. Its translation: CASSRQGPTDTQYF.